This TCR beta chain was recovered during a study of regulatory T cells in long-lasting Graves disease. J gave up 4 bases and V 4 bases, and 10 bases lay outside the gene matches. Germline lookup yields CDR1 SEHNR and CDR2 FQNEAQ (reference sequence). The CDR3 is 16 amino acids. There are a few counts of this clonotype. Time point noted: persistent/refractory GD, antithyroid drugs over 5 years with positive TRAb. The TCR library used RNA extracted from PBMCs. Investigators prepared the TCR beta libraries by applying iRepertoire HTBI primers and Arm-PCR of CDR3 regions. TCRdb re-called the multiplex PCR reads with MiXCR, one entry per CDR3 protein. This table has a few hundred thousand distinct CDR3 sequences, around 24% appearing once.

J is TRBJ1-1 and V is TRBV7-9; 9 bases are shared with TRBD1. The sample here was peripheral blood mononuclear cells (PBMCs), taken when the disease was refractory, from a patient treated with antithyroid drugs. The source of this sequence is a female donor with Graves disease. The CDR3: CASSSPGQGRFTEAFF. As DNA, the CDR3 is TGTGCCAGCAGCTCACCGGGACAGGGAAGGTTCACTGAAGCTTTCTTT.